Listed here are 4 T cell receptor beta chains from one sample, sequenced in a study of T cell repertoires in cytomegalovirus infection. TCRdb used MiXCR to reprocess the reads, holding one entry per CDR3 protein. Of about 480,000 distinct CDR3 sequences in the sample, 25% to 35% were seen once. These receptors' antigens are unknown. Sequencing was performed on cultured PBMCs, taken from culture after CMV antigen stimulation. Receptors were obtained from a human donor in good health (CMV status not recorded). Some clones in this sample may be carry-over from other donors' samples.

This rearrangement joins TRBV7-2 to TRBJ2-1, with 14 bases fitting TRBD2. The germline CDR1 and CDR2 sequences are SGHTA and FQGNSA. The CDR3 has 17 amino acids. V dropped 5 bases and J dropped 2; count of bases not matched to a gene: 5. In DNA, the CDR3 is TGTGCCAGCAGCCTCATGACTAGCGGGAGGGCCTACAATGAGCAGTTCTTC. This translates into CASSLMTSGRAYNEQFF.

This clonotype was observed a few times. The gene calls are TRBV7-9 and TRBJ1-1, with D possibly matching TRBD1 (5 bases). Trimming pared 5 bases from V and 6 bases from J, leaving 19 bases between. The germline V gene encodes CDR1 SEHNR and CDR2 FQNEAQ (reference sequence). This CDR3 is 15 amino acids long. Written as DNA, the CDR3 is TGTGCCAGCAGCACCCCGGGAGGGGAGGGATCTGAAGCTTTCTTT. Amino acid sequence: CASSTPGGEGSEAFF.

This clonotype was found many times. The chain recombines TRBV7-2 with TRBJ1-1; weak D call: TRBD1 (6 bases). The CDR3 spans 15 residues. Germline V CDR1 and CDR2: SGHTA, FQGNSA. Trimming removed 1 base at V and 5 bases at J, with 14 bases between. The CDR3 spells CASSLVNRGGTEAFF. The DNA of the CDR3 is TGTGCCAGCAGCTTAGTCAATAGGGGGGGAACTGAAGCTTTCTTT.

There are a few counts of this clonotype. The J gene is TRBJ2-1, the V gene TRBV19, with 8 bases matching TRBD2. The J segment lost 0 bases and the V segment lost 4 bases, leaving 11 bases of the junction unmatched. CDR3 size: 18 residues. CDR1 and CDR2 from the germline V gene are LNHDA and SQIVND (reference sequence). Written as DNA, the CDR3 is TGTGCCAGTAGTAGACCTCGGACTAGCCGTCACTCCTACAATGAGCAGTTCTTC. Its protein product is CASSRPRTSRHSYNEQFF.